This T cell receptor beta chain comes out of a study of CD8+ T cells in alopecia areata. Study as a whole: Treated patients were given oral tofacitinib, which was dosed at 5 to 10 mg twice daily. Tofacitinib continued for 6 to 18 months and was then withheld for 6 months.

Extraction of RNA preceded its reverse transcription into cDNA, which served as the sequencing template. The method was immunoSEQ multiplex PCR; TCRdb's version includes in-frame clones alone and lacks a portion of them. Of 120,000 to 150,000 clones listed, 85% to 90% were seen once; the top ten hold roughly 16%. This TCR was sampled from a human donor with alopecia areata. The sample was CD8+ T cells sorted from blood, taken at week 0.

In nucleotides, the CDR3 is TGTGCCAGCAGTTTAGACAGGGGAAGCGACGAGCAGTACTTC. Protein: CASSLDRGSDEQYF. The rearrangement joins TRBV27 to TRBJ2-5; 8 bases line up with TRBD1. The tail of the sequence fits TRBJ2-7 better, so the J call may be wrong. Looked up from germline, CDR1 is MNHEY and CDR2 is SMNVEV (reference sequence). The CDR3 is made up of 14 amino acids.